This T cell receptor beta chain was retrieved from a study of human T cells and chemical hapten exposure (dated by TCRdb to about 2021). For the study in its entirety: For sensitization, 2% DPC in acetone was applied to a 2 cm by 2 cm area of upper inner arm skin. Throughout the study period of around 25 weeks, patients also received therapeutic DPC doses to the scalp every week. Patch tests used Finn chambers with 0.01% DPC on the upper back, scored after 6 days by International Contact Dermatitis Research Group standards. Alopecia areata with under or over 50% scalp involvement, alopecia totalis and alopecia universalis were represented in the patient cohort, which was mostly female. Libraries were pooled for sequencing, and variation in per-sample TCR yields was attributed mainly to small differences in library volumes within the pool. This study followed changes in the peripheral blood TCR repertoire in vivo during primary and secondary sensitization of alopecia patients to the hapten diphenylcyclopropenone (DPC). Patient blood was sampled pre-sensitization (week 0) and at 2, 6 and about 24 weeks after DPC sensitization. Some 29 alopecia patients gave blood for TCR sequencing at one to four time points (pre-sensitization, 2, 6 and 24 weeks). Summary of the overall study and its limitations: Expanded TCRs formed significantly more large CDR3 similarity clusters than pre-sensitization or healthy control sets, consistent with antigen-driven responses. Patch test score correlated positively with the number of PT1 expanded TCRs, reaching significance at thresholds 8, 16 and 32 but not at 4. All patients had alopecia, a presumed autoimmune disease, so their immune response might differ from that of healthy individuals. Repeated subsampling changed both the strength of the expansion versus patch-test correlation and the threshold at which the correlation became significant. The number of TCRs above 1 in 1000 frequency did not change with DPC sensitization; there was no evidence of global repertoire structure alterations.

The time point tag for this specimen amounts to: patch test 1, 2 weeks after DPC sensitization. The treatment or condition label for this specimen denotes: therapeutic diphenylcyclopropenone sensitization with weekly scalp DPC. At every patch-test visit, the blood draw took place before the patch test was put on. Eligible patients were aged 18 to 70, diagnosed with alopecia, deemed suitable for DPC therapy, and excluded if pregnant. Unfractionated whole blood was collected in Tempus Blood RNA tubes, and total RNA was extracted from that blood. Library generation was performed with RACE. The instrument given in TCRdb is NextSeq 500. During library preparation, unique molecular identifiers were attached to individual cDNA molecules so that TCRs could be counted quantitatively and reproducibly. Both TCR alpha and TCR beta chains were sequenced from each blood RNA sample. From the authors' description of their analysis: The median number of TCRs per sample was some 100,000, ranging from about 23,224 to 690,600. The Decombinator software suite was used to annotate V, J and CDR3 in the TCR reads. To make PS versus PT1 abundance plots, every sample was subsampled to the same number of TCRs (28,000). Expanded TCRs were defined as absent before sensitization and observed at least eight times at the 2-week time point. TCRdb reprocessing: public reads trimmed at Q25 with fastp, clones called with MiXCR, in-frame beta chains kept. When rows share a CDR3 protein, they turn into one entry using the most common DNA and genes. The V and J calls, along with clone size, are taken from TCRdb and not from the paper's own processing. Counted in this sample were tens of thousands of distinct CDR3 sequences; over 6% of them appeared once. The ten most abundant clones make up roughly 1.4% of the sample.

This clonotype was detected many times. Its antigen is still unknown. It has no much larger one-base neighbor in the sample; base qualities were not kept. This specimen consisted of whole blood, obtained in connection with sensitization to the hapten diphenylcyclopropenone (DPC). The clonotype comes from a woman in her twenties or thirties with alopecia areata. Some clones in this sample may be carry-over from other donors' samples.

The CDR3 sequence is CASSQRAQGPEQYF. The nucleotides read TGCGCCAGCAGCCAAAGAGCCCAGGGCCCCGAGCAGTACTTC. This chain joins TRBV4-1 to TRBJ2-7, and perhaps TRBD1 as D gene, on 5 matching bases. CDR1 MGHRA and CDR2 YSYEKL are derived from the germline V gene. V lost 2 bases and J lost 6 bases; the stretch between them is 14 bases long. Including cysteine and phenylalanine, the CDR3 has 14 amino acids. Just the 42-base CDR3 DNA is kept, in frame starting at base 1.